A selection of T cell receptor beta chains follows, all from one sample in a study of blood T cell repertoires in COVID-19. The assay was immunoSEQ multiplex PCR, and TCRdb's table has in-frame clones only and misses some. The sample has 250,000 or so clones; more than 80% are singletons. The sample consisted of peripheral blood. The receptors originated from a woman aged 25 to 39 with active or convalescent COVID-19. CDR3s include the opening cysteine and the closing phenylalanine or tryptophan. D genes are given only for firm matches. Clone size is not always given. Where it is, it says once, few, many or a class for expanded clones.

J gene	clone size	V gene	D gene	CDR3 DNA	CDR3 protein
TRBJ1-2	NA	TRBV27	TRBD1	TGTGCCAGCTATCGGTTCGGACAGGGGGCAGGGGGCTACACCTTC	CASYRFGQGAGGYTF
TRBJ2-7	few	TRBV2	TRBD2	TGTGCCAGCAGTGATACCGGGAGGGGCTCCTACGAGCAGTACTTC	CASSDTGRGSYEQYF
TRBJ2-1	NA	TRBV2	NA	TGTGCCAGCGGGCGGGACAGTCAAGACAATGAGCAGTTCTTC	CASGRDSQDNEQFF
TRBJ1-2	NA	TRBV24-1	TRBD1	TGTGCCACCAGTGATTCGACTACCGGACAGGGTCGCTATGGCTACACCTTC	CATSDSTTGQGRYGYTF
TRBJ1-4	NA	TRBV10-3	TRBD1	TGTGCCATCAGTGAGTCGACATGGCAGGGGGCAAGTGAAAAACTGTTTTTT	CAISESTWQGASEKLFF
TRBJ1-2	NA	TRBV7-3	NA	TGTGCCAGCAGCCCCCAGGGACACGACGTCTATGGCTACACCTTC	CASSPQGHDVYGYTF
TRBJ1-5	NA	TRBV7-2	NA	TGTGCCAGCAGCATACAGGGTCAGGGTCAGCCCCAGCATTTT	CASSIQGQGQPQHF
TRBJ1-1	once	TRBV5-4	NA	TGTGCCAGCAGCTTCTCCAGGGAGGACACTGAAGCTTTCTTT	CASSFSREDTEAFF
TRBJ2-7	NA	TRBV11-2	TRBD2	TGTGCCAGCAGCTCCGGGACTAGCTACGAGCAGTACTTC	CASSSGTSYEQYF
TRBJ1-2	NA	TRBV29-1	TRBD1	TGCAGCGTTGAAGAGGGGACAGGCAGTGGCTACACCTTC	CSVEEGTGSGYTF
TRBJ2-2	NA	TRBV3-1/TRBV3-2	TRBD2	TGTGCCAGCAGCCACCTGGGACTAGCGGGGGGGAACACCGGGGAGCTGTTTTTT	CASSHLGLAGGNTGELFF
TRBJ1-1	NA	TRBV5-1	NA	TGCGCCAGCAGCTTGACACAGGCGAACACTGAAGCTTTCTTT	CASSLTQANTEAFF